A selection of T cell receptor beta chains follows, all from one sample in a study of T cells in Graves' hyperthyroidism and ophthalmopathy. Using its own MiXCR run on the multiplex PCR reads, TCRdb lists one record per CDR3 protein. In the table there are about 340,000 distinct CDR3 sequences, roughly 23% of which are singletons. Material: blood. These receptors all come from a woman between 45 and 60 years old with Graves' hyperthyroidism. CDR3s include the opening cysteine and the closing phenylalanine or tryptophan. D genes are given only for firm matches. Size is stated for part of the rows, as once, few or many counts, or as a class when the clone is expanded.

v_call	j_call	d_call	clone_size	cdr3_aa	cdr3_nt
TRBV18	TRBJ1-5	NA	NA	CASSRVDQPQHF	TGTGCCAGCTCGAGGGTAGATCAGCCCCAGCATTTT
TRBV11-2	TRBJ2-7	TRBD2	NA	CASSPGLAEPPYEQYF	TGCGCCAGCAGCCCGGGACTAGCGGAACCCCCCTACGAGCAGTACTTC
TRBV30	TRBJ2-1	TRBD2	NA	CAWRTPASGKLFF	TGTGCCTGGAGGACCCCGGCTAGCGGGAAGTTGTTCTTC
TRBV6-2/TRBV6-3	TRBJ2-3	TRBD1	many	CASRGQGTDTQYF	TGTGCCAGCAGGGGACAGGGAACGGATACGCAGTATTTT
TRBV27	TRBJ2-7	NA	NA	CASSPERGSSYEQYF	TGTGCCAGCAGTCCCGAAAGGGGGAGCAGTTACGAGCAGTACTTC
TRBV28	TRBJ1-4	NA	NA	CASSLSLGKKLFF	TGTGCCAGCAGTTTAAGTCTGGGCAAAAAACTGTTTTTT
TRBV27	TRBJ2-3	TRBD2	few	CASSLRGFTGGRTDTQYF	TGTGCCAGCAGTTTAAGGGGGTTCACGGGGGGGCGAACAGATACGCAGTATTTT
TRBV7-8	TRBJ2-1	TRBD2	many	CASSSPGGLAGEREQFF	TGTGCCAGCAGCTCACCAGGGGGACTAGCGGGAGAAAGGGAGCAGTTCTTC
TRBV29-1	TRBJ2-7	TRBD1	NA	CSVEDRRQGDEQYF	TGCAGCGTTGAAGATCGAAGACAGGGTGACGAGCAGTACTTC
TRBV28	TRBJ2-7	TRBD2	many	CASKSGGSGGYEQYF	TGTGCCAGCAAAAGCGGTGGTAGCGGGGGGTACGAGCAGTACTTC
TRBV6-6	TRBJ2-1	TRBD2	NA	CASSYSFPSGVTYNEQFF	TGTGCCAGCAGTTACTCTTTTCCTAGCGGGGTAACCTACAATGAGCAGTTCTTC
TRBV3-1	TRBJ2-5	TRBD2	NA	CASSQNQGLAGETQYF	TGTGCCAGCAGCCAAAACCAGGGACTAGCAGGGGAGACCCAGTACTTC
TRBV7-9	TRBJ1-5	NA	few	CASRAGKSGANQPQHF	TGTGCCAGCAGGGCAGGGAAGTCAGGCGCCAATCAGCCCCAGCATTTT
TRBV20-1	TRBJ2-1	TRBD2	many	CSAQSGTSGSRWYNEQFF	TGCAGTGCTCAATCCGGGACTAGCGGGAGCAGATGGTACAATGAGCAGTTCTTC
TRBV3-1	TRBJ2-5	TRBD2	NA	CASSPGTSGGTQETQYF	TGTGCCAGCAGCCCCGGGACTAGCGGGGGAACGCAAGAGACCCAGTACTTC
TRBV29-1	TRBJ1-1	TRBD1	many	CSGETGMTAFF	TGCAGCGGGGAGACAGGGATGACGGCTTTCTTT
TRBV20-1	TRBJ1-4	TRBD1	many	CSAALTGGRNEKLFF	TGCAGTGCGGCGTTAACAGGGGGAAGGAATGAAAAACTGTTTTTT
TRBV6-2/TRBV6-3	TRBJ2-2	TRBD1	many	CASSYPRTGPKNTGELFF	TGTGCCAGCAGTTATCCCCGGACAGGGCCTAAGAACACCGGGGAGCTGTTTTTT
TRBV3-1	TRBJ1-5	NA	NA	CASSPTPDQPQHF	TGTGCCAGCAGTCCCACCCCGGATCAGCCCCAGCATTTT
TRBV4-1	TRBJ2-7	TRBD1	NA	CASSQVGRGLYEQYF	TGCGCCAGCAGCCAAGTAGGCAGGGGGCTTTACGAGCAGTACTTC
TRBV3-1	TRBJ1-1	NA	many	CASSTGRNTEAFF	TGTGCCAGCAGCACAGGGCGGAACACTGAAGCTTTCTTT
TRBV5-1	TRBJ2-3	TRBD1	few	CASSLRLGQGVTDTQYF	TGCGCCAGCAGCCTCAGGCTGGGACAGGGGGTCACAGATACGCAGTATTTT
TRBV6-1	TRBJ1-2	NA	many	CASSHRPGTGLVHGYTF	TGTGCCAGCAGTCATAGGCCGGGGACGGGCCTAGTTCACGGCTACACCTTC
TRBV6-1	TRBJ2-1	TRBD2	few	CASSEQRGHYNGQFF	TGTGCCAGCAGTGAGCAGCGGGGGCACTACAATGGGCAGTTCTTC
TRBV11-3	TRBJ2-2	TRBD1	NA	CASSFTRQGASTGELFF	TGTGCCAGCAGCTTCACCCGACAGGGGGCTTCCACCGGGGAGCTGTTTTTT
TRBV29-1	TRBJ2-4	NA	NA	CSVERGENIQYF	TGCAGCGTTGAGAGGGGGGAAAACATTCAGTACTTC
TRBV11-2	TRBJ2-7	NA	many	CASSLGSRGYEQYF	TGTGCCAGCAGCTTAGGATCCAGGGGATACGAGCAGTACTTC
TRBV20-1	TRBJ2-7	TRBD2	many	CSATSGRSGEQYF	TGCAGTGCTACGAGCGGGAGATCAGGGGAGCAGTACTTC
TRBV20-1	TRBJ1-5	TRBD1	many	CSARAGTDSYQPQHF	TGCAGTGCTAGAGCCGGGACAGATTCCTATCAGCCCCAGCATTTT
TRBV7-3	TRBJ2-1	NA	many	CASSLSREPYNEQFF	TGTGCCAGCAGCTTAAGCAGGGAACCCTACAATGAGCAGTTCTTC
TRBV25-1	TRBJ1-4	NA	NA	CASSELRGSGKLFF	TGTGCCAGCAGTGAATTGAGAGGGTCGGGAAAACTGTTTTTT
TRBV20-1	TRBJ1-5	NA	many	CSARTGGSVYSNQPQHF	TGCAGTGCTAGAACGGGGGGGAGTGTTTATAGCAATCAGCCCCAGCATTTT
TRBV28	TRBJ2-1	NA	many	CASRTTGNRYNEQFF	TGTGCCAGCAGAACCACAGGGAACAGGTACAATGAGCAGTTCTTC
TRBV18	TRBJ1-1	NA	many	CASSTEGVNTEAFF	TGTGCCAGCTCAACTGAAGGGGTGAACACTGAAGCTTTCTTT
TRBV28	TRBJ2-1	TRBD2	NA	CASSFGLGIVLAGHGGEQFF	TGTGCCAGCAGTTTTGGTTTGGGAATCGTACTAGCGGGTCACGGGGGTGAGCAGTTCTTC
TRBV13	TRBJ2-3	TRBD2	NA	CASSDTSGRLGPDTQYF	TGTGCCAGCAGCGACACTAGCGGGAGGTTGGGGCCAGATACGCAGTATTTT
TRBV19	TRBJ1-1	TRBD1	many	CASSGQGRTEAFF	TGTGCCAGCAGTGGACAGGGGAGGACTGAAGCTTTCTTT
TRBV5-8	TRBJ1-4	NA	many	CASSSSSGTWNEKLFF	TGTGCCAGCAGCAGCTCGTCCGGGACTTGGAATGAAAAACTGTTTTTT
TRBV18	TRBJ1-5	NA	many	CASSQNPLRQPQHF	TGTGCCAGCTCACAAAATCCCTTGCGTCAGCCCCAGCATTTT
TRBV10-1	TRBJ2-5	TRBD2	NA	CASSDSGRIPETQYF	TGCGCCAGCAGTGATAGCGGGAGAATCCCAGAGACCCAGTACTTC
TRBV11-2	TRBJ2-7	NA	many	CASSLFRGRYEQYF	TGTGCCAGCAGCTTATTCAGGGGAAGGTACGAGCAGTACTTC
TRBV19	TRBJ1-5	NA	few	CASSPRGGVGQPQHF	TGTGCCAGTAGTCCCAGAGGGGGTGTGGGTCAGCCCCAGCATTTT
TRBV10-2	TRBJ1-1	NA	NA	CASSESRGYTEAFF	TGCGCCAGCAGTGAGTCGAGGGGCTACACTGAAGCTTTCTTT
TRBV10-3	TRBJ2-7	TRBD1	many	CAIAGTDYEQYF	TGTGCCATCGCCGGGACAGATTACGAGCAGTACTTC
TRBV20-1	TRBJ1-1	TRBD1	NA	CSADPPGQEAFF	TGCAGTGCTGACCCTCCGGGACAGGAAGCTTTCTTT
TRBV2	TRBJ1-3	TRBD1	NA	CASGRTGAGNTIYF	TGTGCTAGTGGTCGTACAGGGGCTGGAAACACCATATATTTT
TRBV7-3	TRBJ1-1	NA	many	CASGTYMNTEAFF	TGTGCCAGTGGAACTTACATGAACACTGAAGCTTTCTTT
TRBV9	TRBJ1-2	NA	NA	CASSAGGEGLYSYTF	TGTGCCAGCAGCGCCGGCGGGGAGGGACTCTATAGCTACACCTTC
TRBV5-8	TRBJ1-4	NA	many	CASSLGRPEEKLFF	TGTGCCAGCAGCTTGGGCCGGCCGGAAGAAAAACTGTTTTTT
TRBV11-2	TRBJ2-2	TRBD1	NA	CASSLAVGRGLSGELFF	TGTGCCAGCAGCTTAGCGGTGGGCAGGGGGCTGTCCGGGGAGCTGTTTTTT
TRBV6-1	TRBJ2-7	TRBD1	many	CASSQDREREQYF	TGTGCCAGCAGCCAGGACAGGGAGCGCGAGCAGTACTTC
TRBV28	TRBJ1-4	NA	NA	CATRDLPRGAEKLFF	TGTGCCACCCGCGATTTGCCAAGGGGGGCTGAAAAACTGTTTTTT
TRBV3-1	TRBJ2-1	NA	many	CASSQDVKGALSYNEQFF	TGTGCCAGCAGCCAAGACGTGAAAGGGGCCCTCTCCTACAATGAGCAGTTCTTC